This T cell receptor beta chain was profiled in a study of CD8 T cells in ankylosing spondylitis. CDR1 is ENHRY and CDR2 is SYGVKD in the germline V gene. The V end lost 0 bases, the J end lost 3 bases, and 11 bases lay between the germline ends. The CDR3 sequence is 16 residues long. TCRdb reprocessed the 5' RACE reads via MiXCR and lists one record per CDR3 protein. Here the sample spans around 280,000 distinct CDR3 sequences, around 20% being singletons. Details on this clonotype: The target antigen is unknown.

The study, taken as a whole, reports: CD8+ by phenotype, disease-linked clones were relatively rare in peripheral blood. It was reported that disease-linked clones were significantly enriched in matched ankylosing spondylitis synovial fluid. A TCR beta motif of 7 to 9 highly homologous variants seemed to mark ankylosing spondylitis blood.

The chain carries TRBV10-3 and TRBJ2-2, with D possibly TRBD2 on 5 matching bases. The receptor comes from a male donor with ankylosing spondylitis or in good health (not recorded which). Sequenced sample: blood, either unsorted or a sorted T cell fraction (not recorded which). The CDR3: CAISESRAPDTGELFF. For the CDR3, the DNA is TGTGCCATCAGTGAGTCGAGGGCTCCGGACACCGGGGAGCTGTTTTTT.